This T cell receptor beta chain emerged from a study of T cell responses to AZD1222 COVID-19 vaccine. Background on the study: Second-dose recipients at about 4 or about 12 weeks were treated as one pooled group.

J was trimmed by 6 bases and V by 3 bases; bases with no gene match: 5. Germline lookup yields CDR1 SGHAT and CDR2 FQNNGV. The CDR3 consists of 15 residues. Findings and limits, study-wide: Spike regions recognized by vaccine-associated CD4 TCRs spanned the protein, led by 160-218 and 743-854. Sampling that yielded the repertoires occurred only after the peak T cell response. Most donors were white British and more were female, and clonal diversity was possibly underestimated.

Repertoires were generated with immunoSEQ multiplex PCR, while TCRdb's copy carries only in-frame clones and drops some. The table has over 65,000 clones, approximately 78% seen once. About this clone itself: The target antigen is unknown.

The receptor comes from an adult in good health. The rearrangement uses TRBV11-2 and TRBJ1-5, with 10 bases matching TRBD1. The sequencing used peripheral blood, collected on day 0 of AZD1222 vaccination. CDR3 sequence: CASSFGTGVAQPQHF. The CDR3 DNA reads TGTGCCAGCAGCTTCGGGACAGGGGTGGCTCAGCCCCAGCATTTT.